This T cell receptor beta chain was sequenced during a study of blood T cells in healthy people across ages. Points from the study as a whole: Across the age range, TCR beta diversity per million T cells fell in a roughly linear way. TCR beta diversity tracked closely with naive T cell percentage.

In its sample, this clonotype was seen many times. What it binds is unknown. V dropped 0 bases and J dropped 0 bases, with 6 bases sitting between them. The CDR3 is 15 residues long. Germline CDR1 and CDR2: SGHAT and FQNNGV. Primed by a sample-barcoded 5' primer and a J-beta primer mix, a second PCR proceeded for about 6 to 12 cycles. TCRdb re-called the 5' RACE reads with MiXCR, one entry per CDR3 protein. The sample has nearly 800,000 distinct CDR3 sequences; approximately 25% are singletons. The same sample was also used in a study of T cells of mothers and their children.

The sequencing sample was made of blood. The sequence was collected from a boy aged 10-17 years in good health. V gene TRBV11-2 combines with J gene TRBJ1-5; D not resolved. CDR3 nucleotides: TGTGCCAGCAGCTTAGACAGTTATAGCAATCAGCCCCAGCATTTT. Encoded protein: CASSLDSYSNQPQHF.